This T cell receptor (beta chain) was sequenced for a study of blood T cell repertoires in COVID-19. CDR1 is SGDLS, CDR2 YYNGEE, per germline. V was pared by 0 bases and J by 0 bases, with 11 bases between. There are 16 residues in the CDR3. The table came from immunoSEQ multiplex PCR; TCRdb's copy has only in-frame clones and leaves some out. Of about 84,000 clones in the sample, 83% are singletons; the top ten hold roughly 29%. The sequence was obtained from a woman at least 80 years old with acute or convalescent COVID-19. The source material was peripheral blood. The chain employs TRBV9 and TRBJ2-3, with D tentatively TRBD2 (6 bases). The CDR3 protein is CASSVGGGTSTDTQYF. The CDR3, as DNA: TGTGCCAGCAGCGTAGGGGGCGGGACTAGCACAGATACGCAGTATTTT.